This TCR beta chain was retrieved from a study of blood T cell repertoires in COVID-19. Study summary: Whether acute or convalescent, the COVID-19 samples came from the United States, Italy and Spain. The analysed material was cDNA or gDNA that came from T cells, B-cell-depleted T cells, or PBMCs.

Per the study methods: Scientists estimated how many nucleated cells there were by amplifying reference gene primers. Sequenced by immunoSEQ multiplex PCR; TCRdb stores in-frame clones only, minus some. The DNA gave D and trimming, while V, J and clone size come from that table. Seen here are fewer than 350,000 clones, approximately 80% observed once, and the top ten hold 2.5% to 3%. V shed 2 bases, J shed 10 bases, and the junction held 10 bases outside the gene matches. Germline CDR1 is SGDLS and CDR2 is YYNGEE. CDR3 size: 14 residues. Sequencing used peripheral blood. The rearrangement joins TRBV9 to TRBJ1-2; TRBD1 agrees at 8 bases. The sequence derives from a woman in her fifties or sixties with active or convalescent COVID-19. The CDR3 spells CASSVQGGQGHYTF. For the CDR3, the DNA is TGTGCCAGCAGCGTCCAGGGTGGACAGGGTCACTACACCTTC.